This TCR beta chain was identified during a study of cytomegalovirus exposure and HLA in healthy donors. Study results and caveats: Exclusion as indistinguishable affected some V segments, including TRBV6-2 and TRBV6-3. TCR beta chains associated with HLA were, in a later analysis, more clonally expanded than equally common others. An apparent linkage of common viral pathogens to several of the most significant clusters emerged in a later analysis.

All the people who gave samples were healthy bone marrow donors. The PCR employed 60 Vbeta primers together with 13 Jbeta primers. This table comes from immunoSEQ multiplex PCR, and its TCRdb copy is limited to in-frame clones, with some not included. In the table there are about 43,000 clones, 60% to 80% of which are singletons. The CDR3 consists of 15 residues. With 1 base removed from V and 6 bases from J, the gap between germline ends came to 13 bases. Germline CDR1 is SGHTA and CDR2 is FQGTGA. To note about this clone: Its antigen is still unknown.

Sequencing was carried out using PBMCs. The sequence was collected from a man younger than 45 in good health and CMV-seronegative. The chain joins TRBV7-3 to TRBJ2-1, with D possibly matching TRBD2 (5 bases). CDR3 amino acids: CASSLMAGITNEQFF. The CDR3, as DNA: TGTGCCAGCAGCTTAATGGCCGGGATCACCAATGAGCAGTTCTTC. The whole variable domain, remainder taken from reference TRBV7-3 and TRBJ2-1, is GAGVSQTPSNKVTEKGKYVELRCDPISGHTALYWYRQSLGQGPEFLIYFQGTGAADDSGLPNDRFFAVRPEGSVSTLKIQRTERGDSAVYLCASSLMAGITNEQFFGPGTRLTVL.